What follows are 7 T cell receptor beta chains derived from one specimen sequenced in a study of regulatory T cells in long-lasting Graves disease. Time point noted: persistent/refractory GD, antithyroid drugs over 5 years with positive TRAb. Construction of the TCR library relied on RNA isolated from PBMCs. With iRepertoire HTBI primers and Arm-PCR of CDR3 regions, TCR beta libraries were built. TCRdb re-analysed the multiplex PCR reads in MiXCR, keeping a single row per CDR3 protein. The sample has under 450,000 distinct CDR3 sequences, approximately 23% seen once. The source material was peripheral blood mononuclear cells (PBMCs), sampled when the disease was refractory, from a patient treated with antithyroid drugs. The origin of the receptors is a woman between 35 and 50 years old with Graves disease.

The genes are TRBV11-3 and TRBJ2-2; 12 bases fit TRBD1. Germline V gene lookup returns CDR1 SGHNT and CDR2 YENEEA. The CDR3 has 18 amino acids. Trimming took 6 bases from V and 1 from J; bases not matched to a gene: 9. CDR3 sequence: CASRPGTGGAGNTGELFF. CDR3 nucleotide sequence: TGTGCCAGCAGACCAGGGACAGGGGGCGCGGGGAACACCGGGGAGCTGTTTTTT.

The sample holds a few counts of this clonotype. The rearrangement joins TRBV2 to TRBJ1-3, with a weak D call TRBD1 (5 bases). The CDR3 extends over 18 amino acids. V gave up 3 bases and J gave up 2 bases, with 20 bases separating them. CDR1 is SNHLY, CDR2 FYNNEI, per germline. CDR3 bases: TGTGCCAGCAGTGACTTAGAATCGCTGGGGGGGACTGGAAACACCATATATTTT. Translating it yields CASSDLESLGGTGNTIYF.

This clonotype has more than one count but fewer than ten. The chain joins TRBV11-2 to TRBJ2-5; D is undetermined. The germline V and J ends were trimmed by 5 bases and 3 bases, with 19 bases remaining between them. CDR1 is SGHAT and CDR2 is FQNNGV in the germline V gene. The CDR3 length is 16 residues. CDR3 region: CASSQDQVTRKETQYF. CDR3 nucleotide sequence: TGTGCCAGCAGCCAAGATCAGGTGACCCGGAAAGAGACCCAGTACTTC.

The table lists this clonotype with many counts. The chain recombines TRBV28 with TRBJ2-1; 7 bases match TRBD2. V was clipped by 8 bases and J by 4 bases; unmatched bases: 5. CDR3 length: 13 amino acids. The germline gives CDR1 MDHEN, CDR2 SYDVKM. CDR3 nucleotides: TGTGCCAGCGGGCTAGCGGTATACAATGAGCAGTTCTTC. Its translation: CASGLAVYNEQFF.

This clonotype came up once. The chain recombines TRBV5-1 with TRBJ1-1; perhaps TRBD1 as D (6 bases). V lost 4 bases, J lost 3 bases, and 13 bases lay in between. This CDR3 has 14 residues. CDR1 SGHRS and CDR2 YFSETQ come from the germline V gene. The CDR3 reads CASSHRDGDTEAFF. The CDR3 region has the DNA TGCGCCAGCAGCCACAGGGACGGGGACACTGAAGCTTTCTTT. The full variable domain, with the rest looked up from reference TRBV5-1 and TRBJ1-1, is KAGVTQTPRYLIKTRGQQVTLSCSPISGHRSVSWYQQTPGQGLQFLFEYFSETQRNKGNFPGRFSGRQFSNSRSEMNVSTLELGDSALYLCASSHRDGDTEAFFGQGTRLTVV.

The V gene is TRBV6-2 or TRBV6-3, the J gene TRBJ1-1; 10 bases are a match to TRBD1. This CDR3 comprises 17 residues. J lost 3 bases, V lost 2 bases, and 9 bases had no gene match. Per germline, CDR1 MNHEY and CDR2 SVGEGT. In DNA form, the CDR3 reads TGTGCCAGCAGTTACCGGCCGACAGGGGGCTTAGACACTGAAGCTTTCTTT. Translation gives CASSYRPTGGLDTEAFF.

This clonotype was seen many times. The chain uses TRBV7-9 and TRBJ2-5; TRBD2 is a possible D gene (6 bases). V was pared by 5 bases and J by 0 bases, with 16 bases between. This CDR3 comprises 16 residues. The germline V gene encodes CDR1 SEHNR and CDR2 FQNEAQ (reference sequence). Here the CDR3 reads CASSPRGAQYQETQYF. DNA of the CDR3: TGTGCCAGCAGCCCTCGCGGGGCACAGTACCAAGAGACCCAGTACTTC.